This passage covers 2 T cell receptor beta chains from one sample sequenced in a study of T cells in Graves' hyperthyroidism and ophthalmopathy. Amplified TCR beta CDR3 regions came from RNA transcripts. A first-round RT-PCR of the TCR CDR3 used the HTBI primer set. From the multiplex PCR reads, TCRdb called clonotypes with MiXCR, one entry per CDR3 protein. The sample consists of hundreds of thousands of distinct CDR3 sequences, around 21% of them appearing once. Sample: blood. The source of these receptors is a man aged 25 to 40 with Graves' ophthalmopathy.

The V gene is TRBV5-1, the J gene TRBJ2-2; 8 positions match TRBD2. The germline gives CDR1 SGHRS, CDR2 YFSETQ. This CDR3 is built from 15 residues. V shed 4 bases and J 5 bases; nucleotides not matched to a gene: 7. Here the CDR3 reads CASSQIAGPTGELFF. DNA of the CDR3: TGCGCCAGCAGCCAAATAGCGGGACCGACCGGGGAGCTGTTTTTT.

The V call is TRBV28, the J call TRBJ2-7, with TRBD2 identical over 11 bases. From germline, CDR1 is MDHEN and CDR2 SYDVKM. This CDR3 contains 14 residues. The V and J ends lost 8 bases and 2 bases, in that order; junction bases with no gene match: 5. The CDR3 loop reads CASLGTSGTYEQYF. In DNA form, the CDR3 reads TGTGCCAGCCTCGGGACTAGCGGAACCTACGAGCAGTACTTC.